This T cell receptor beta chain stems from a study of blood T cell repertoires in COVID-19. About the research overall: Spain, Italy and the United States supplied samples that represented acute and convalescent COVID-19.

Ages ranged from about 18 to 89 years, with residence in around 24 US areas. In this sample, this clone turned up once. This table comes from immunoSEQ multiplex PCR, and its TCRdb copy is limited to in-frame clones, with some not included. The sample includes roughly 400,000 clones, approximately 90% of them seen just once. The CDR3 totals 16 residues. The V gene end was trimmed by 0 bases and the J gene end by 10 bases; junction bases not matched to a gene: 10. The germline CDR1 and CDR2 sequences are MNHEY and SMNVEV (reference sequence). The genes are TRBV27 and TRBJ2-1; TRBD2 agrees at 9 bases. The clonotype was recovered from a man under 40 who had recovered from COVID-19. The sample was PBMCs or T cells enriched from blood (not recorded which). The CDR3 is CASSLSAGGAGGEQFF. Here the CDR3 DNA reads TGTGCCAGCAGTTTATCCGCCGGAGGGGCGGGGGGGGAGCAGTTCTTC.